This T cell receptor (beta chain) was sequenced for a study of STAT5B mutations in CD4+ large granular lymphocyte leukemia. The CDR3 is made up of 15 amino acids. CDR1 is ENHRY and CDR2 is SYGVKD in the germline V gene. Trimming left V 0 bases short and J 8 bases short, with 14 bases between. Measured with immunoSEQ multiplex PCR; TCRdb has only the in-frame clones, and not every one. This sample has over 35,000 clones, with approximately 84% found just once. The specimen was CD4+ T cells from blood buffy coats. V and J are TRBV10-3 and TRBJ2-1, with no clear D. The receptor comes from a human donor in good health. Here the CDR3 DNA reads TGTGCCATCAGTGAGTCAAAGGGTTCTGGGGATGAGCAGTTCTTC. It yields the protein CAISESKGSGDEQFF.